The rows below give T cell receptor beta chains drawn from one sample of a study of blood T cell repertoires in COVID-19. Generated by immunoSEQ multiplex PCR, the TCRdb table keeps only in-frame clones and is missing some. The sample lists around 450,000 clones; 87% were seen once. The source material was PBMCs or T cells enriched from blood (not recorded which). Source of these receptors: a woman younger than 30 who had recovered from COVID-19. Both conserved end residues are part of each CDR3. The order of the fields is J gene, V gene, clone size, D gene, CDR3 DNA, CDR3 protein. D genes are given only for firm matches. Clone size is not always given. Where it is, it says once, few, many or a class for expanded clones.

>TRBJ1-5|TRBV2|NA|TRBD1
TGTGCCAGCAGCTTTGGACAGGGAAGCAATCAGCCCCAGCATTTT
CASSFGQGSNQPQHF
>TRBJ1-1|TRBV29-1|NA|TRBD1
TGCAGCGCGGCAGGGACAGTGAACACTGAAGCTTTCTTT
CSAAGTVNTEAFF
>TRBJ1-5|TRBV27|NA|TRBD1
TGTGCCAGCAGTTCCTATACAGGGGGCAGGCAGCCCCAGCATTTT
CASSSYTGGRQPQHF
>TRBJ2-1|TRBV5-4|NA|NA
TGTGCCAGCAGCTTGAAGGGGGGGGCCGACAATGAGCAGTTCTTC
CASSLKGGADNEQFF
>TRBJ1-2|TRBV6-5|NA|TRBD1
TGTGCCAGCAGTCCTCCGGACAGGGAGGTAGATGGCTACACCTTC
CASSPPDREVDGYTF
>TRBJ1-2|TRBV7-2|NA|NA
TGTGCCAGCAGCACGGCGACAGGTCGGTTCGATGGCTACACCTTC
CASSTATGRFDGYTF
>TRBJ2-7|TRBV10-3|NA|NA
TGTGCCATCAACCGGGGGGACACCTACGAGCAGTACTTC
CAINRGDTYEQYF
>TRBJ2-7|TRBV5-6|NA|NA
TGTGCCAGCAGCTTGGAACCGGGAAGCTCCTACGAGCAGTACTTC
CASSLEPGSSYEQYF
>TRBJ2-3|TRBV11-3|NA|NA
TGTGCCAGCAGCTTAGTTAGAAGACAGGACACAGATACGCAGTATTTT
CASSLVRRQDTDTQYF
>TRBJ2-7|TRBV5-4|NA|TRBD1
TGTGCCAGCAGCTACGACAGGGGTTCCTACGAGCAGTACTTC
CASSYDRGSYEQYF
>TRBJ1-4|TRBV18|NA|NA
TGTGCCAGCTCACCAATCCTAACTGAGGAAAAACTGTTTTTT
CASSPILTEEKLFF
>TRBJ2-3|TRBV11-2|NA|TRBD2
TGTGCCAGCAGCACCGCCCTAGCGGGGGGGCTCGCGAATACGCAGTATTTT
CASSTALAGGLANTQYF
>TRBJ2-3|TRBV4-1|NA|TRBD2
TGCGCCAGCAGCCGAGGACTAGCGGGGGATACGCAGTATTTT
CASSRGLAGDTQYF
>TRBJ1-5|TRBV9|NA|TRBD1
TGTGCCAGCAGCGTCGGACAGGGGGCACAAAATCAGCCCCAGCATTTT
CASSVGQGAQNQPQHF
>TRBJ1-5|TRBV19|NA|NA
TGTGCCAGTAGTATAGTGACAGGCAATCAGCCCCAGCATTTT
CASSIVTGNQPQHF
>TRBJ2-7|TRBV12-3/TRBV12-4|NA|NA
TGTGCCAGCAACTCAGGGGACCCCTACGAGCAGTACTTC
CASNSGDPYEQYF
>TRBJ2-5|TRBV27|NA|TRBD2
TGTGCCAGCAGACCTTCCCGCAGGGAGGGGACCCAGTACTTC
CASRPSRREGTQYF
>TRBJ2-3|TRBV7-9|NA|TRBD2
TGTGCCAGCAGCTTGAGTAGCGGGGGCACAGATACGCAGTATTTT
CASSLSSGGTDTQYF
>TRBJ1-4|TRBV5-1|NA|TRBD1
TGCGCCAGCAGCTTTACAGGGGAGTACGAAAAACTGTTTTTT
CASSFTGEYEKLFF
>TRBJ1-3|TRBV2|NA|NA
TGTGCCAGCTCAGGGAACTCTGGAAACACCATATATTTT
CASSGNSGNTIYF
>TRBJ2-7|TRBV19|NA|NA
TGTGCCAGTAGTATTGCAGGGCCCCTCTCCTACGAGCAGTACTTC
CASSIAGPLSYEQYF
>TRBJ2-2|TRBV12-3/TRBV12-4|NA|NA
TGTGCCAGCAGCTCCACACGGGCCGGGGAGCTGTTTTTT
CASSSTRAGELFF
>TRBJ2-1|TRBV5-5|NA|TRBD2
TGTGCCAGCAGCTTGGGACTAGCGGGGGGTCTGAGCTCCTACAATGAGCAGTTCTTC
CASSLGLAGGLSSYNEQFF
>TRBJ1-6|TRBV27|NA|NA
TGTGCCAGCAGTTTGAGGGGAGGGGGCTCCTATAATTCACCCCTCCACTTT
CASSLRGGGSYNSPLHF
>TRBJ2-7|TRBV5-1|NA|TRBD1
TGCGCCAGCAGCTTGGCCCTCGACAGGGTCACCTACGAGCAGTACTTC
CASSLALDRVTYEQYF
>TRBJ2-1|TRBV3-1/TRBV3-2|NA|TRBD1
TGTGCCAGCAGCTACACAGGGGGGAATGACAATGAGCAGTTCTTC
CASSYTGGNDNEQFF
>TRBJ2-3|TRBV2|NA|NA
TGTGCCAGCAGTGAAGCGTATAGCACAGATACGCAGTATTTT
CASSEAYSTDTQYF
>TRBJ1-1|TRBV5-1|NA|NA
TGCGCCAGCAGCTTTAGCAGAGACACTGAAGCTTTCTTT
CASSFSRDTEAFF
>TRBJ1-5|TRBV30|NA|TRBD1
TGTGCCTGGAGTGCTCCCGACAGGGGAGGCAATCAGCCCCAGCATTTT
CAWSAPDRGGNQPQHF
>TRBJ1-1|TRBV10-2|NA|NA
TGCGCCAGCAGTGAGTCTGCGGGGAACACTGAAGCTTTCTTT
CASSESAGNTEAFF
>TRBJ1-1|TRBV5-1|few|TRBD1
TGCGCCAGCAGCTTGGAGGGGCTGGCAGGGGGCACTGAAGCTTTCTTT
CASSLEGLAGGTEAFF
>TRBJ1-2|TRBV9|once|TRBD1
TGTGCCAGCAGCCCGATAGGACAGGGGAACTATGGCTACACCTTC
CASSPIGQGNYGYTF
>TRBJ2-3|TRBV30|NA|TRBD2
TGTGCCTGGAGTATCCCCCGGATTGGATCGCGGGGGGGCCGAGATACGCAGTATTTT
CAWSIPRIGSRGGRDTQYF
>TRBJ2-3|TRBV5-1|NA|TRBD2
TGCGCCAGCAGCCGATCTCCAGGACTAGCGGGGGGGCTCACAGATACGCAGTATTTT
CASSRSPGLAGGLTDTQYF
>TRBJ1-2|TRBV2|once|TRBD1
TGTGCCAGCAGTGCTTGGGACAGTAGATTCTATGGCTACACCTTC
CASSAWDSRFYGYTF
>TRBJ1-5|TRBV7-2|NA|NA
TGTGCCAGCAGCTTAGCGACTGACAGTCAGCCCCAGCATTTT
CASSLATDSQPQHF
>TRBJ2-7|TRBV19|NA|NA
TGTGCCAGTAGTATCGGGACAAATACAGAAGGGGAGCAGTACTTC
CASSIGTNTEGEQYF
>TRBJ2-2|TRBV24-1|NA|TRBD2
TGTGCCACCAGTGATTTCGTGGCTAGCGGGACCGGGGAGCTGTTTTTT
CATSDFVASGTGELFF
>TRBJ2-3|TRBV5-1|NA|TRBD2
TGCGCCAGCAGCTTAGTAGCGGGGGCGACAGATACGCAGTATTTT
CASSLVAGATDTQYF
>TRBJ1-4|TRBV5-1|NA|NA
TGCGCCAGCAGCTTGGCACTGGAGGGCGAAAAACTGTTTTTT
CASSLALEGEKLFF
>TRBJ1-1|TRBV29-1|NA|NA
TGCAGCGTTGTGGAGGCCCCCGAACACACTGAAGCTTTCTTT
CSVVEAPEHTEAFF
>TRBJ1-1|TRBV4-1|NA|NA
TGCGCCAGCAGCCAAGTTTTGCGGTTTAAGGCGGGAGCTTTCTTT
CASSQVLRFKAGAFF
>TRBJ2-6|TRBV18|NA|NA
TGTGCCAGCTCACCACGGGCCAGCTACTCTGGGGCCAACGTCCTGACTTTC
CASSPRASYSGANVLTF
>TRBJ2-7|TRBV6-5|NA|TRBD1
TGTGCCGGCCGGGACAGGTACTCTTGGGAGCAGTACTTC
CAGRDRYSWEQYF
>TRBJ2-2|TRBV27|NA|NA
TGTGCCAGCAGCCAATTCAGCGGGCCTAACACCGGGGAGCTGTTTTTT
CASSQFSGPNTGELFF
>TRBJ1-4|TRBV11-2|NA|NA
TGTGCCAGCAGCTTAAATCCGAGGCTTGCAACTAATGAAAAACTGTTTTTT
CASSLNPRLATNEKLFF
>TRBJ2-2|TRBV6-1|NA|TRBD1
TGTGCCAGCAGTGAAAGGGGCGCAGGGGGCCCCGGGGAGCTGTTTTTT
CASSERGAGGPGELFF
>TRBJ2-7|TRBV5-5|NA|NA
TGTGCCAGCAGCTTGGATAGTGGGACTGGCTCCTACGAGCAGTACTTC
CASSLDSGTGSYEQYF
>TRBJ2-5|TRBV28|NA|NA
TGTGCCAGCAGTTTAGCGGAAGAGACCCAGTACTTC
CASSLAEETQYF
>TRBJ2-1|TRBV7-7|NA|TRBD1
TGTGCTAGCAGCCGGGACAGGGGGGATGATGAGCAGTTCTTC
CASSRDRGDDEQFF
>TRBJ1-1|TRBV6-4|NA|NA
TGTGCCAGCAGTGAGTCAGAAAACACTGAAGCTTTCTTT
CASSESENTEAFF